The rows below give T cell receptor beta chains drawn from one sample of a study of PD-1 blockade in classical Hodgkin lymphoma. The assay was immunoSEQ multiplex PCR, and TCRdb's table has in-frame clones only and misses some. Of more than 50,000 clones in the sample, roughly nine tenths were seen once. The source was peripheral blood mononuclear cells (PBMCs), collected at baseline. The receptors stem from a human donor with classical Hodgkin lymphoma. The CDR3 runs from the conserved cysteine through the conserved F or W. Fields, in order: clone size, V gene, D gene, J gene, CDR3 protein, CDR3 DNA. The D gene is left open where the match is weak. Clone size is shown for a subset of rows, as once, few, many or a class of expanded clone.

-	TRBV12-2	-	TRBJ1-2	CASRLGSAPGGYTF	TGTGCAAGTCGCTTAGGCAGTGCCCCGGGCGGCTACACCTTC
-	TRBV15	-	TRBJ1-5	CATSKGGGSQPQHF	TGTGCCACCAGCAAGGGGGGCGGTAGTCAGCCCCAGCATTTT
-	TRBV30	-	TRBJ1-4	CAWNRGQPNEKLFF	TGTGCCTGGAATAGAGGACAGCCTAATGAAAAACTGTTTTTT
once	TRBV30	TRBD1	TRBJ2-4	CAWSPDRGAKNIQYF	TGTGCCTGGAGTCCGGACAGGGGTGCCAAAAACATTCAGTACTTC
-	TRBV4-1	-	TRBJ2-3	CASSQGTDSDTQYF	TGCGCCAGCAGCCAAGGGACAGATTCCGATACGCAGTATTTT
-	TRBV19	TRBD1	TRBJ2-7	CASSGTGGRGEQYF	TGTGCCAGTAGTGGGACAGGGGGTCGAGGGGAGCAGTACTTC
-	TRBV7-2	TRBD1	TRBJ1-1	CASSFVGSGGTEAFF	TGTGCCAGCAGCTTTGTTGGGTCAGGGGGCACTGAAGCTTTCTTT
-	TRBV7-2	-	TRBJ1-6	CASSLPRTGVGALHF	TGTGCCAGCAGCTTACCAAGGACGGGGGTGGGAGCCCTCCACTTT
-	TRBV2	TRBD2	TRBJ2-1	CAGRSGGVLGQFF	TGTGCCGGCAGGTCGGGGGGAGTCCTAGGGCAGTTCTTC
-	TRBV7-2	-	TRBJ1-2	CASSLEAPTPPDGYTF	TGTGCCAGCAGCTTAGAGGCGCCAACCCCGCCGGATGGCTACACCTTC
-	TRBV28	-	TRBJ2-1	CASSLQGKGQFF	TGTGCCAGCAGCTTACAGGGAAAGGGGCAGTTCTTC
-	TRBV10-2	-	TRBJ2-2	CASSAGLDTGELFF	TGCGCCAGCAGTGCGGGATTGGACACCGGGGAGCTGTTTTTT
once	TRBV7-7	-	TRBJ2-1	CASSLDRGSSYNEQFF	TGTGCTAGCAGCTTAGATCGGGGGAGCTCCTACAATGAGCAGTTCTTC
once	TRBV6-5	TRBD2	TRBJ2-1	CASSYSAGGENNEQFF	TGTGCCAGCAGTTATTCAGCGGGGGGGGAAAACAATGAGCAGTTCTTC
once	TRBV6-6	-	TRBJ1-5	CASSYPGPSINQPQHF	TGTGCCAGCAGTTACCCGGGACCGTCGATCAATCAGCCCCAGCATTTT
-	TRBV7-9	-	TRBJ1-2	CASSLARAPSGYTF	TGTGCCAGCAGCTTAGCGCGAGCCCCGAGTGGCTACACCTTC
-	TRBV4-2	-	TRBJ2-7	CASSPDRGAYEQYF	TGTGCCAGCAGCCCTGACCGGGGGGCTTACGAGCAGTACTTC
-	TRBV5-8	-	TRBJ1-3	CASITSWPVSGNTIYF	TGTGCCAGCATAACCTCTTGGCCAGTCTCTGGAAACACCATATATTTT
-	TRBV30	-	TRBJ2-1	CAWSKLNNEQFF	TGTGCCTGGAGTAAATTGAACAATGAGCAGTTCTTC
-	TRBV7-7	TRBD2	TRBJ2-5	CASSARGGVRETQYF	TGTGCTAGCAGCGCTCGGGGGGGCGTCCGGGAGACCCAGTACTTC
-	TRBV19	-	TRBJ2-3	CAISMKGEPASTDTQYF	TGTGCCATCTCGATGAAGGGGGAGCCGGCAAGCACAGATACGCAGTATTTT
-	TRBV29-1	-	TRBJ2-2	CSVADRSTGELFF	TGCAGCGTCGCTGATCGGAGCACCGGGGAGCTGTTTTTT
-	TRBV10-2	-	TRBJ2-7	CASSSDGTTYEQYF	TGCGCCAGCTCATCTGACGGGACGACCTACGAGCAGTACTTC
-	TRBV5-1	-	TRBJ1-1	CASSGVSWRDTEAFF	TGCGCCAGCAGCGGGGTGTCCTGGAGGGACACTGAAGCTTTCTTT
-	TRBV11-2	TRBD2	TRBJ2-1	CASSVSTGGLTSSYNEQFF	TGTGCCAGCAGCGTCAGCACGGGGGGTCTAACGAGCTCCTACAATGAGCAGTTCTTC
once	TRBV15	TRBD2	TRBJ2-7	CATSGGGIYYEQYF	TGTGCCACCAGCGGCGGGGGGATCTACTACGAGCAGTACTTC
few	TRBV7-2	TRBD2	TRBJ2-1	CASSLETTSAAYNEQFF	TGTGCCAGCAGCTTAGAAACGACTAGCGCCGCCTACAATGAGCAGTTCTTC
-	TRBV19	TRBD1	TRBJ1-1	CASSMTGEGTEAFF	TGTGCCAGTAGTATGACAGGGGAAGGGACTGAAGCTTTCTTT
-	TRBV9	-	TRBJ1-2	CASSVMPQGNDGYTF	TGTGCCAGCAGCGTAATGCCGCAGGGGAACGATGGCTACACCTTC
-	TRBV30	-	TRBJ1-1	CAWSVTLEAFF	TGTGCCTGGAGTGTAACCCTCGAAGCTTTCTTT
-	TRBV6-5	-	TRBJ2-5	CASSYADSYQETQYF	TGTGCCAGCAGTTACGCGGACAGTTACCAAGAGACCCAGTACTTC
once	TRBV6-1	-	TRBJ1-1	CASMHLMNTEAFF	TGTGCCAGCATGCATCTCATGAACACTGAAGCTTTCTTT
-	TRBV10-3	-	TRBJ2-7	CAISESGGGEQYF	TGTGCCATCAGTGAGAGCGGAGGGGGCGAGCAGTACTTC
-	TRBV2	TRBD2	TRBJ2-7	CASSWLAGGAFEQYF	TGTGCCAGCAGCTGGCTAGCGGGGGGCGCTTTCGAGCAGTACTTC
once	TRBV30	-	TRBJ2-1	CAWSTGDEQFF	TGTGCCTGGAGCACAGGAGATGAGCAGTTCTTC
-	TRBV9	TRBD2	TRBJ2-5	CASQPSSGGGETQYF	TGTGCCAGCCAACCCTCTAGCGGGGGCGGGGAGACCCAGTACTTC
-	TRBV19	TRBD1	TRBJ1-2	CASSWSTGGGYTF	TGTGCCAGTAGTTGGTCGACAGGGGGAGGCTACACCTTC
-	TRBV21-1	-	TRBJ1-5	CASSKGSRVNQPQHF	TGTGCCAGCAGCAAGGGTTCAAGAGTCAATCAGCCCCAGCATTTT
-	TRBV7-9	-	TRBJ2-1	CASSPAVEQFF	TGTGCCAGCAGCCCCGCGGTTGAGCAGTTCTTC
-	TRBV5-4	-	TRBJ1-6	CASSREGSYNSPLHF	TGTGCCAGCAGCCGGGAGGGCTCCTATAATTCACCCCTCCACTTT
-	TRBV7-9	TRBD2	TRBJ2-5	CASSLTGGLDETQYF	TGTGCCAGCAGCTTAACGGGAGGGTTGGACGAGACCCAGTACTTC
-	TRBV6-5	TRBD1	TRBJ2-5	CASLRQGEETQYF	TGTGCCAGCCTCAGACAGGGCGAAGAGACCCAGTACTTC
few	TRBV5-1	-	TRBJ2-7	CASSFRGYNEQYF	TGCGCCAGCAGCTTCAGAGGGTACAACGAGCAGTACTTC
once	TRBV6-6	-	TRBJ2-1	CASSYKGLGSYNEQFF	TGTGCCAGCAGTTACAAAGGGCTAGGTTCATACAATGAGCAGTTCTTC
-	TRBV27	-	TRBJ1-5	CASSDYGQPQHF	TGTGCCAGCAGCGATTACGGCCAGCCCCAGCATTTT
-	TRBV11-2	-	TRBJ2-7	CASSPGRGQKRDLLVQYF	TGTGCCAGCAGCCCCGGTCGGGGGCAGAAAAGGGACCTACTCGTGCAGTACTTC
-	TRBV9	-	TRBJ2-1	CASSVVAWGNSYNEQFF	TGTGCCAGCAGCGTAGTAGCCTGGGGGAACTCCTACAATGAGCAGTTCTTC
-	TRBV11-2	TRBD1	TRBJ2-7	CASSLSGGWDEQYF	TGTGCCAGCAGCCTTTCAGGGGGCTGGGACGAGCAGTACTTC
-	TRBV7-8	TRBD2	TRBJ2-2	CASSFRTSENTGELFF	TGTGCCAGCAGCTTCAGGACTAGCGAGAACACCGGGGAGCTGTTTTTT
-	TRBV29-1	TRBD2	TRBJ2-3	CSSRVTSGAQDTQYF	TGCAGCTCCCGGGTGACTAGCGGTGCCCAAGATACGCAGTATTTT
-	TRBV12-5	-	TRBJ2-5	CASGPGNFETQYF	TGTGCTAGTGGCCCAGGGAATTTCGAGACCCAGTACTTC
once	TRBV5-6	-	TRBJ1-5	CASSLATWGRNGNQPQHF	TGTGCCAGCAGCTTGGCCACCTGGGGGCGTAATGGCAATCAGCCCCAGCATTTT